This T cell receptor beta chain comes out of a study of OX40 agonist ivuxolimab in advanced cancers. Study-wide points: Expanded clones tended on average to be more numerous among CD8+ T cells than CD4+.

Germline trimming cut 8 bases from V and 4 bases from J; bases unmatched to any gene: 9. The CDR3 has 15 residues. Germline lookup yields CDR1 MDHEN and CDR2 SYDVKM. Exclusion of a patient followed from autoimmune disease history or systemic immunosuppression. Comment on this clone: Its antigen is undetermined.

Measured with immunoSEQ multiplex PCR; TCRdb has only the in-frame clones, and not every one. The sample holds 98,000 or so clones, nearly 90% seen once. The sequencing here drew on CD4+ or CD8+ T cells sorted from blood, taken in a trial of the OX40 agonist ivuxolimab. J is TRBJ1-1 and V is TRBV28; 11 positions match TRBD1. The clonotype was recovered from an adult with an advanced solid tumor such as melanoma, head and neck, liver or kidney cancer. CDR3 loop: CASPRDRGESTEAFF. Written as DNA, the CDR3 is TGTGCCAGCCCAAGGGACAGGGGGGAGAGCACTGAAGCTTTCTTT.